This T cell receptor beta chain was found in a study of patients and donors after allogeneic stem cell transplantation (dated by TCRdb to the early 2020s). The library was obtained by RT-PCR. The listed sequencing device is NextSeq 550. TCRdb reworked the public reads: Q25 trimming with fastp, MiXCR clone assembly, productive beta chains retained. CDR3 protein duplicates are merged, each entry listing the most common genes and DNA. The table for this sample lists 200,000 to 250,000 distinct CDR3 sequences; 12% to 15% of them were counted only once. The ten largest clones represent around a tenth of the sample. This clonotype was recorded a few times. Its specific antigen is unknown. Qualities for individual bases were not recorded, and no much larger clone is one base off. Taken from the germline V gene, the CDR1 and CDR2 loops are SGHAT and FQNNGV. Cut back by 1 base and 14 bases, the V and J ends lie 14 bases apart. The CDR3 numbers 13 residues from cysteine through phenylalanine. Here the CDR3 DNA is all that survives: 39 bases in frame from base 1.

Sequencing was carried out using blood, either unsorted or a sorted T cell fraction (not recorded which). This sequence originates from a human donor who was either an allogeneic HSCT recipient or a stem cell or donor lymphocyte infusion donor (not recorded which). It is not recorded whose cells these are; they may come from a transplant donor. The chain employs TRBV11-2 and TRBJ2-2, with the D assignment possibly TRBD1 or TRBD2, given 5 matching bases for each. The CDR3 region reads CASSLVRGAELFF. The DNA sequence reads TGTGCCAGCAGCTTAGTTCGGGGCGCGGAACTGTTTTTT. The CDR3 plus the reference TRBV11-2 and TRBJ2-2 genes for the other parts give the full variable domain: EAGVAQSPRYKIIEKRQSVAFWCNPISGHATLYWYQQILGQGPKLLIQFQNNGVVDDSQLPKDRFSAERLKGVDSTLKIQPAKLEDSAVYLCASSLVRGAELFFGEGSRLTVL.